This entry features one T cell receptor beta chain sequence. The sample is drawn from a study of blood T cell repertoires in COVID-19. The method was immunoSEQ multiplex PCR; TCRdb's version includes in-frame clones alone and lacks a portion of them. This table holds about 150,000 clones, around nine tenths found once. Per germline, CDR1 LNHDA and CDR2 SQIVND (reference sequence). CDR3 length: 17 residues. Trimming at V came to 7 bases and at J to 4 bases, leaving 14 bases not matched to a gene. Material for sequencing was peripheral blood. The gene calls are TRBV19 and TRBJ1-5; 9 bases align to TRBD1. This TCR derives from a woman over 75 with COVID-19, enrolled during active disease. CDR3 loop: CASKMRGQGVVNQPQHF. In nucleotides, the CDR3 is TGTGCCAGTAAAATGAGGGGACAGGGCGTCGTTAATCAGCCCCAGCATTTT.